The TCR beta chain described here comes from a study of T cell repertoires in chronic hepatitis B (dated by TCRdb to the late 2010s). Comment on this clone: Its antigen remains unidentified. No clone much larger than this one lies a single base away; base qualities are absent.

The CDR3 spans 15 residues, from the cysteine through the phenylalanine. The DNA shown is the 45-base CDR3, in frame from base 1. CDR1 and CDR2, looked up from the germline V gene, are SGHRS and YFSETQ. Trimming leaves V shorter by 0 bases and J shorter by 0 bases, with the junction holding 2 bases beyond the gene matches. Receptor libraries were prepared by the immunoSEQ multiplex PCR assay. TCRdb obtained this table from immuneACCESS and retained in-frame rearrangements with V and J assigned. These tables miss some clones; where compared with another copy, unresolved V genes account for less than half of the shortfall, and the remainder is unexplained. Here the sample has 500 or so clones; over 80% occur a single time. The ten largest account for over 8.5% of the sample.

The V gene is TRBV5-1 and the J gene is TRBJ2-7; 8 junctional bases match TRBD1. The receptor's source is a human donor with chronic hepatitis B virus infection. The sample comprised total CD8+ T cells from PBMCs. DNA sequence: TGCGCCAGCAGCTTGGGACAGGGGTTCTCCTACGAGCAGTACTTC. This sequence encodes CASSLGQGFSYEQYF.